The rows below give T cell receptor beta chains drawn from one sample of a study of blood T cell repertoires in COVID-19. The assay was immunoSEQ multiplex PCR, and TCRdb's table has in-frame clones only and misses some. The sample has 180,000 or so clones; roughly 87% are singletons. What was sequenced was PBMCs or T cells enriched from blood (not recorded which). Receptor source: a human donor with acute COVID-19. The donor label of this sample is uncertain. The CDR3 runs from the conserved cysteine through the conserved F or W. Fields, in order: V gene, clone size, D gene, J gene, CDR3 protein, CDR3 DNA. D genes are given only for firm matches. Expanded clones are given a class, and other clones once, few, many or no size at all.

TRBV19	.	.	TRBJ1-2	CASSIDLLDSNYGYTF	TGTGCCAGTAGTATAGATCTATTGGACAGTAACTATGGCTACACCTTC
TRBV6-1	.	.	TRBJ2-7	CASSATGFGVSYEQYF	TGTGCCAGCAGTGCTACAGGGTTTGGGGTATCCTACGAGCAGTACTTC
TRBV12-5	.	.	TRBJ1-1	CASGRAGDHTEAFF	TGTGCTAGTGGTAGGGCAGGGGATCACACTGAAGCTTTCTTT
TRBV12-2	once	.	TRBJ2-3	CASRCRDLGADTQYF	TGTGCAAGTCGCTGCCGGGACTTAGGGGCCGATACGCAGTATTTT
TRBV19	.	.	TRBJ2-1	CASSTQGYNEQFF	TGTGCCAGTAGTACTCAGGGTTACAATGAGCAGTTCTTC
TRBV5-5	.	.	TRBJ2-1	CASSQGVSSYNEQFF	TGTGCCAGCAGCCAGGGTGTTAGCTCCTACAATGAGCAGTTCTTC
TRBV10-2	.	TRBD1	TRBJ1-1	CASSEVQGVPLF	TGCGCCAGCAGTGAGGTCCAGGGGGTTCCCCTATTT
TRBV30	few	.	TRBJ1-6	CAWERPRGLYSPLHF	TGTGCCTGGGAAAGGCCCAGGGGATTGTATTCACCCCTCCACTTT
TRBV6-2/TRBV6-3	.	.	TRBJ2-7	CASTPDTHSYEQYF	TGTGCCAGCACCCCGGACACCCACTCCTACGAGCAGTACTTC
TRBV24-1	.	.	TRBJ1-2	CATSSGLGYGYTF	TGTGCCACCAGTTCAGGGTTGGGCTATGGCTACACCTTC
TRBV12-3/TRBV12-4	.	.	TRBJ1-3	CASSSRERNTIYF	TGTGCCAGCAGTTCCAGGGAAAGAAACACCATATATTTT
TRBV7-9	.	.	TRBJ2-7	CASSPAGPGLRVGYEQYF	TGTGCCAGCAGCCCAGCCGGCCCGGGACTTCGGGTTGGCTACGAGCAGTACTTC
TRBV5-1	.	.	TRBJ1-4	CASSLTGDTNEKLFF	TGCGCCAGCAGCTTGACAGGTGATACTAATGAAAAACTGTTTTTT
TRBV4-2	once	.	TRBJ2-1	CASSQDPAYNEQFF	TGTGCCAGCAGCCAAGATCCAGCCTACAATGAGCAGTTCTTC
TRBV3-1/TRBV3-2	once	.	TRBJ2-7	CASSQGTAYEQYF	TGTGCCAGCAGCCAAGGGACAGCCTACGAGCAGTACTTC
TRBV9	.	.	TRBJ1-3	CASSEEGRYGNTIYF	TGTGCCAGCAGCGAGGAGGGGCGTTATGGAAACACCATATATTTT
TRBV5-1	.	.	TRBJ1-1	CASSLGLLHMNTEAFF	TGCGCCAGCAGCTTGGGCTTACTTCATATGAACACTGAAGCTTTCTTT
TRBV11-3	.	.	TRBJ2-3	CASALSGGADTQYF	TGTGCCAGCGCCCTCAGTGGCGGTGCAGATACGCAGTATTTT
TRBV4-3	.	.	TRBJ2-1	CASSHINRDSLLEQFF	TGCGCCAGCAGCCATATTAACCGGGACTCATTACTCGAGCAGTTCTTC
TRBV7-2	.	TRBD2	TRBJ2-7	CASSLVTSPNYEQYF	TGTGCCAGCAGCTTAGTGACTAGCCCGAACTACGAGCAGTACTTC
TRBV11-1	.	.	TRBJ2-7	CASSPEDEPGYEQYF	TGTGCCAGCAGCCCTGAGGACGAGCCGGGGTACGAGCAGTACTTC
TRBV30	.	.	TRBJ2-5	CAWSSVETQYF	TGTGCCTGGAGTAGCGTCGAGACCCAGTACTTC
TRBV3-1/TRBV3-2	.	TRBD1	TRBJ2-7	CASSQEREGQGGKEQYF	TGTGCCAGCAGCCAAGAAAGAGAGGGACAGGGGGGTAAAGAGCAGTACTTC
TRBV3-1/TRBV3-2	.	.	TRBJ1-1	CASSQEGAVVTEAFF	TGTGCCAGCAGCCAAGAGGGGGCGGTCGTCACTGAAGCTTTCTTT
TRBV7-9	.	.	TRBJ1-1	CASSPSRRLNTEAFF	TGTGCCAGCAGTCCCAGTCGGAGGTTGAACACTGAAGCTTTCTTT
TRBV9	.	TRBD2	TRBJ2-5	CASTPGGGYRQETQYF	TGTGCCAGCACCCCGGGAGGGGGATACCGACAAGAGACCCAGTACTTC
TRBV20-1	.	TRBD2	TRBJ2-5	CSASHVRGGQETQYF	TGCAGTGCTAGTCACGTGCGGGGGGGCCAAGAGACCCAGTACTTC
TRBV6-4	.	TRBD2	TRBJ2-1	CASSSGTSGDNEQFF	TGTGCCAGCAGTTCCGGGACTAGCGGGGACAATGAGCAGTTCTTC
TRBV6-2/TRBV6-3	.	.	TRBJ2-2	CASSPGLLYTGELFF	TGTGCCAGCAGCCCGGGACTCTTATACACCGGGGAGCTGTTTTTT
TRBV19	few	.	TRBJ2-7	CASSIEAGPHEQYF	TGTGCCAGTAGTATAGAGGCAGGGCCCCACGAGCAGTACTTC
TRBV25-1	.	.	TRBJ2-7	CASSDPRGWYEQYF	TGTGCCAGCAGTGACCCCAGGGGTTGGTACGAGCAGTACTTC
TRBV30	few	.	TRBJ1-5	CAWGSGFDSNQPQHF	TGTGCCTGGGGCTCAGGTTTCGATAGCAATCAGCCCCAGCATTTT
TRBV9	few	.	TRBJ1-1	CASSVDARGDTEAFF	TGTGCCAGCAGCGTAGATGCCAGGGGCGACACTGAAGCTTTCTTT
TRBV9	.	TRBD1	TRBJ1-2	CASSRQTGTDNYGYTF	TGTGCCAGCAGCCGACAAACCGGGACAGATAACTATGGCTACACCTTC
TRBV6-5	.	TRBD2	TRBJ2-3	CASTKRGGSDTQYF	TGTGCCAGCACCAAGCGGGGGGGCTCGGATACGCAGTATTTT
TRBV3-1/TRBV3-2	once	.	TRBJ2-1	CASTLTGYEQFF	TGTGCCAGCACCCTTACAGGGTATGAGCAGTTCTTC